The 29 T cell receptor beta chains below were found in one sample sequenced in a study of CD8+CD57+ T cells in acquired aplastic anemia. Genomic DNA acted as the template from which TCR beta VDJ combination and CDR3 sequence profiling were carried out. MiXCR was run by TCRdb on the reads, yielding one entry per CDR3 protein. The profile shows some 68,000 distinct CDR3 sequences, roughly half of them singletons. The sequenced material came from sorted CD4+, CD8+, or CD8+CD57+ T cells (not recorded which) from PBMCs. All receptors come from a human donor in good health, serving as a control.

This sequence joins TRBV2 and TRBJ2-7, with 7 bases that match TRBD1. This CDR3 is built from 13 residues. CDR1 and CDR2 from the germline V gene are SNHLY and FYNNEI. The CDR3 here is CAGTTGTPYEQYF. The DNA of the CDR3 is TGTGCAGGAACGACAGGGACCCCCTACGAGCAGTACTTC.

The rearrangement links TRBV10-1 to TRBJ1-5, with D unresolved. The CDR3 has 16 residues. Trimming cost V 3 bases and J 0 bases, with 12 bases left between them. In germline, CDR1 is WNHNN, CDR2 SYGVQD (reference sequence). Here the CDR3 DNA reads TGCGCCAGCAGTGAAACGGCCAGAAATAGCAATCAGCCCCAGCATTTT. Translated, it gives CASSETARNSNQPQHF.

The V call is TRBV19, the J call TRBJ2-3; possible D gene TRBD1, 5 bases. The CDR3 totals 18 residues. V lost 0 bases to trimming and J lost 8 bases, with 24 bases between them. CDR1 is LNHDA, CDR2 SQIVND, per germline (reference sequence). The CDR3 protein is CASSIDQGTEASTGTQYF. CDR3 in DNA: TGTGCCAGTAGTATAGACCAGGGAACAGAAGCAAGCACGGGTACGCAGTATTTT.

The genes are TRBV20-1 and TRBJ2-1, with D possibly being TRBD2 (7 bases). The length of the CDR3 is 15 residues. Germline V gives CDR1 DFQATT, CDR2 SNEGSKA (reference sequence). The V gene lost 6 bases and the J gene lost 7 bases, with 22 bases spanning the gap. For the CDR3, the DNA is TGCAGTGCGCATAACCTTTTGGGGGGGGCGAATGAGCAGTTCTTC. Protein sequence: CSAHNLLGGANEQFF.

The chain carries TRBV15 and TRBJ1-3, with 8 bases matching TRBD1. The germline gives CDR1 LNHNV, CDR2 YYDKDF (reference sequence). V was clipped by 3 bases and J by 2 bases; unmatched bases: 0. The CDR3 is 14 amino acids. In DNA form, the CDR3 reads TGTGCCACCAGCAGGACAGGGGCTGGAAACACCATATATTTT. This sequence encodes CATSRTGAGNTIYF.

This clonotype turned up a few times. V gene TRBV7-8 combines with J gene TRBJ1-2; 8 nucleotides line up with TRBD1. The length of the CDR3 is 15 residues. V lost 4 bases to trimming and J lost 2 bases; unmatched junction nucleotides: 6. Germline loops: CDR1 SGHVS, CDR2 FQNEAQ. This CDR3 is CASSSATGVNYGYTF. The DNA for the CDR3 is TGTGCCAGCAGCTCAGCGACAGGGGTCAACTATGGCTACACCTTC.

This clonotype was observed once. The chain links TRBV20-1 to TRBJ1-6, with 7 nucleotides matching TRBD1. The CDR3 has 14 amino acids. The ends lost 5 bases at V and 1 base at J; junction bases unmatched: 2. The V gene's germline CDR1 is DFQATT and CDR2 SNEGSKA (reference sequence). The CDR3 DNA follows: TGCAGTGCTCCGGGACAGTCCTATAATTCACCCCTCCACTTT. Amino acid sequence: CSAPGQSYNSPLHF.

This clonotype was observed at least ten times. The chain couples TRBV6-1 to TRBJ2-5; the match to TRBD1 covers 10 bases. This CDR3 spans 15 amino acids. Germline trimming cut 7 bases from V and 4 bases from J; bases unmatched to any gene: 9. Germline assignment: CDR1 MNHNS and CDR2 SASEGT. CDR3 bases: TGTGCCAGCACCCCGGGACAGGGGATGGTAGAGACCCAGTACTTC. It is translated as CASTPGQGMVETQYF.

This clonotype was seen ten or more times. The gene calls are TRBV20-1 and TRBJ2-1, with TRBD2 identical over 10 bases. CDR3 length: 15 residues. The J segment lost 6 bases and the V segment lost 0 bases, leaving 5 bases of the junction unmatched. The germline V gene has CDR1 DFQATT and CDR2 SNEGSKA (reference sequence). The CDR3 reads CSARDLAGGANEQFF. CDR3 DNA: TGCAGTGCTAGAGATTTAGCGGGGGGAGCCAATGAGCAGTTCTTC.

The V gene is TRBV10-1, the J gene TRBJ2-3; tentatively, D is TRBD2 (6 bases). Germline CDR1 and CDR2: WNHNN and SYGVQD (reference sequence). Trimming stripped 5 bases from V and 6 bases from J, with 15 bases between. The CDR3 length is 14 residues. The DNA of the CDR3 is TGCGCCAGCAGTTACGCGCGGGCGGGGGATACGCAGTATTTT. It translates to CASSYARAGDTQYF.

In its sample, this clonotype was seen many times. The V and J genes are TRBV3-1 and TRBJ2-5; D may be TRBD2 (6 bases). The CDR3 has 15 amino acids. Germline V gene sequence: CDR1 LGHDT, CDR2 YNNKEL (reference sequence). The V end was cut by 1 base, the J end by 5 bases, with 14 bases between. In DNA form, the CDR3 reads TGTGCCAGCAGCCAAGGGGTGGGGGGACCGGAGACCCAGTACTTC. It yields the protein CASSQGVGGPETQYF.

Of note for this clonotype: The junction shows a germline mismatch at one end, possibly a read error. The genes are TRBV29-1 and TRBJ1-2; possibly TRBD1 for D (6 bases). The CDR3 is 10 amino acids. CDR1 and CDR2 from the germline V gene are SQVTM and ANQGSEA. The CDR3 region has the DNA TGCAGCGTTACAGGGAATGGCTACACCTTT. Its protein product is CSVTGNGYTF.

In this sample, this clonotype turned up many times. The chain joins TRBV7-9 to TRBJ2-5; D perhaps matches TRBD1 (6 bases). Trimming removed 7 bases at V and 6 bases at J, with 18 bases between. Germline V gene lookup returns CDR1 SEHNR and CDR2 FQNEAQ (reference sequence). The CDR3 spans 14 residues. For the CDR3, the DNA is TGTGCCAGCAACTGGAATACAGGGCTGCAGACCCAGTACTTC. It specifies CASNWNTGLQTQYF. The complete variable domain, with remaining parts taken from reference TRBV7-9 and TRBJ2-5, reads DTGVSQNPRHKITKRGQNVTFRCDPISEHNRLYWYRQTLGQGPEFLTYFQNEAQLEKSRLLSDRFSAERPKGSFSTLEIQRTEQGDSAMYLCASNWNTGLQTQYFGPGTRLLVL.

This sequence joins TRBV2 and TRBJ2-7; 8 bases are shared with TRBD1. V trimming: 7 bases; J trimming: 5 bases; junction bases outside the gene matches: 10. This CDR3 is 14 amino acids long. The germline gives CDR1 SNHLY, CDR2 FYNNEI. CDR3 bases: TGTGCCAGCATAGGGGACAGGACCGGTGACGAGCAGTACTTC. This codes for CASIGDRTGDEQYF.

This clonotype was recorded many times. This chain connects TRBV5-8 to TRBJ2-1; 7 bases align to TRBD2. The CDR3 has 17 residues. Trimming at V came to 2 bases and at J to 0 bases, leaving 8 bases not matched to a gene. Germline assignment: CDR1 SGHTS and CDR2 YDEGEE. The CDR3 DNA reads TGTGCCAGCAGCTTCGGGGCTAGCGGAACCTCCTACAATGAGCAGTTCTTC. This sequence encodes CASSFGASGTSYNEQFF. Looking up the rest from reference TRBV5-8 and TRBJ2-1 gives the full variable domain: EAGVTQSPTHLIKTRGQQATLRCSPISGHTSVYWYQQALGLGLQFLLWYDEGEERNRGNFPPRFSGRQFPNYSSELNVNALELEDSALYLCASSFGASGTSYNEQFFGPGTRLTVL.

The chain combines TRBV19 with TRBJ2-3; 7 bases line up with TRBD2. CDR3 length: 15 residues. CDR1 and CDR2 (germline): LNHDA, SQIVND (reference sequence). J lost 6 bases, V lost 5 bases, and 11 bases had no gene match. The CDR3 loop is CASSPSGLPQDTQYF. In DNA, the CDR3 is TGTGCCAGTAGTCCCTCGGGACTACCTCAGGATACGCAGTATTTT.

The chain joins TRBV29-1 to TRBJ1-1; no reliable D call. The CDR3 extends over 12 amino acids. V lost 6 bases and J 1 base, leaving 9 bases between the germline ends. From germline, CDR1 is SQVTM and CDR2 ANQGSEA. The CDR3: CSVRARNTEAFF. The CDR3, as DNA: TGCAGCGTCCGGGCCCGGAACACTGAAGCTTTCTTT. Filled out from reference TRBV29-1 and TRBJ1-1, the complete variable domain reads SAVISQKPSRDICQRGTSLTIQCQVDSQVTMMFWYRQQPGQSLTLIATANQGSEATYESGFVIDKFPISRPNLTFSTLTVSNMSPEDSSIYLCSVRARNTEAFFGQGTRLTVV.

The sample holds many counts of this clonotype. The chain links TRBV7-8 to TRBJ1-1; D is uncertain. Trimming pared 5 bases from V and 4 bases from J, leaving 17 bases between. The CDR3 is 15 amino acids. Germline loops: CDR1 SGHVS, CDR2 FQNEAQ. The CDR3 is CASSTRAGWTTEAFF. CDR3 sequence (DNA): TGTGCCAGCAGCACAAGGGCAGGTTGGACCACTGAAGCTTTCTTT.

V gene TRBV10-1 combines with J gene TRBJ2-3, with D perhaps matching TRBD2 (5 bases). The CDR3 covers 15 residues. Germline lookup yields CDR1 WNHNN and CDR2 SYGVQD (reference sequence). Trimming removed 4 bases at V and 2 bases at J, with 13 bases between. CDR3 residues: CASSASADHTDTQYF. CDR3 in DNA: TGCGCCAGCAGTGCCTCAGCGGATCACACAGATACGCAGTATTTT.

This clonotype has at least ten counts. Here the CDR3 DNA reads TGTGCCAGCAGCCAGGGCCCCCACAGGGACTATGGCTACACCTTC. It translates to CASSQGPHRDYGYTF. The chain is built from TRBV27 and TRBJ1-2; maybe TRBD1 (6 bases). The CDR3 extends over 15 amino acids. Germline V lookup: CDR1 MNHEY, CDR2 SMNVEV (reference sequence). The V gene lost 6 bases and the J gene lost 3 bases, with 17 bases spanning the gap.

The genes are TRBV29-1 and TRBJ2-1, with 7 bases identical to TRBD2. The CDR3 sequence is 14 residues long. The germline CDR1 and CDR2 sequences are SQVTM and ANQGSEA. After removal of 5 bases from V and 9 bases from J, the junction contained 13 bases not matched to a gene. The DNA of the CDR3 is TGCAGCGTTCTTGGGTTGCGGGAGAACGGTGAGCAGTTCTTC. Its protein is CSVLGLRENGEQFF.

This clonotype was picked up a small number of times. V and J are TRBV27 and TRBJ2-5, with 12 bases matching TRBD2. CDR3 size: 18 residues. With V trimmed by 2 bases and J by 5 bases, 12 bases remained unmatched. CDR1 is MNHEY, CDR2 SMNVEV, per germline (reference sequence). CDR3 sequence reads: CASSLGTSGRSSHETQYF. The CDR3 nucleotides read TGTGCCAGCAGTTTAGGCACTAGCGGGAGGTCCTCCCACGAGACCCAGTACTTC.

At least ten counts were recorded for this clonotype. This chain joins TRBV7-8 and TRBJ1-3, with D hard to call. This CDR3 is 14 amino acids long. Germline V CDR1 and CDR2: SGHVS, FQNEAQ. V lost 3 bases, J lost 3 bases, and 9 bases lay in between. The CDR3 bases are TGTGCCAGCAGCTTGACAACCATTGGAAACACCATATATTTT. Its protein product is CASSLTTIGNTIYF. The complete variable domain, with remaining parts taken from reference TRBV7-8 and TRBJ1-3, reads GAGVSQSPRYKVAKRGQDVALRCDPISGHVSLFWYQQALGQGPEFLTYFQNEAQLDKSGLPSDRFFAERPEGSVSTLKIQRTQQEDSAVYLCASSLTTIGNTIYFGEGSWLTVV.

This clonotype came up many times. The V and J genes are TRBV7-9 and TRBJ2-7; 8 bases are a match to TRBD1. This CDR3 has 14 residues. V gave up 3 bases and J gave up 5 bases; unmatched junction bases: 6. Per the germline V gene, CDR1 is SEHNR and CDR2 is FQNEAQ (reference sequence). The CDR3, as DNA: TGTGCCAGCAGCTTCGGACAGGGCCCGAACGAGCAGTACTTC. Amino acid sequence: CASSFGQGPNEQYF.

This clonotype has ten or more counts. The rearrangement links TRBV30 to TRBJ2-7; D assignment may be TRBD1 or TRBD2 (5 bases each). From germline, CDR1 is GTSNPN and CDR2 SVGIG (reference sequence). The V gene lost 5 bases and the J gene lost 4 bases, with 27 bases spanning the gap. The CDR3 spans 17 residues. The CDR3: CAWRQRPHGTQEYEQYF. The DNA of the CDR3 is TGTGCCTGGCGACAAAGGCCCCACGGGACGCAGGAATACGAGCAGTACTTC.

This rearrangement joins TRBV15 to TRBJ2-5; 10 nucleotides line up with TRBD1. Germline V CDR1 and CDR2: LNHNV, YYDKDF (reference sequence). The J segment lost 2 bases and the V segment lost 1 base, leaving 1 base of the junction unmatched. This CDR3 spans 15 amino acids. CDR3 amino acids: CATSRGGQGQETQYF. The CDR3 bases are TGTGCCACCAGCAGAGGGGGACAGGGGCAAGAGACCCAGTACTTC.

This clonotype has at least ten counts. J is TRBJ1-1 and V is TRBV25-1, with D perhaps TRBD1 (6 bases). Trimming pared 4 bases from V and 5 bases from J, leaving 14 bases between. The CDR3 totals 14 residues. CDR1 and CDR2 (germline): MGHDK, SYGVNS. DNA of the CDR3: TGTGCCAGCAGTGGTACAGGGTGGAAAACTGAAGCTTTCTTT. This sequence encodes CASSGTGWKTEAFF.

The J gene is TRBJ2-1, the V gene TRBV9; no clear D. CDR1 and CDR2 (germline): SGDLS, YYNGEE. CDR3 size: 13 residues. V lost 0 bases to trimming and J lost 10 bases, with 11 bases between them. Here the CDR3 reads CASSVVPGREQFF. The CDR3 nucleotides are TGTGCCAGCAGCGTAGTCCCCGGAAGAGAGCAGTTCTTC.

This clonotype was picked up many times. V and J are TRBV6-1 and TRBJ1-1; D is uncertain. V was trimmed by 7 bases and J by 1 base, leaving 13 bases between them. CDR1 and CDR2 from the germline V gene are MNHNS and SASEGT. The CDR3 consists of 14 residues. CDR3 sequence (DNA): TGTGCCAGCACCCCTGGGGTAGAGAACACTGAAGCTTTCTTT. Translated: CASTPGVENTEAFF.